These 27 T cell receptor beta chains were all obtained from the same sample, sequenced in a study of shared clonotypes between healthy human individuals. TCRdb's table, derived via immunoSEQ multiplex PCR, lists solely in-frame clones and lacks some. There are around 2.1 million clones in the sample; roughly 91% occur only once, and under 2% lies in the top ten. Naive CD8 populations comprised CD45RO-negative cells positively selected for CCR7, excluding terminally differentiated effector memory CD45RA+ cells. The sample comprised naive CD8+ T cells from PBMCs. The receptors originated from a young man in good health. Some clones in this sample may be carry-over from other donors' samples.

The genes are TRBV27 and TRBJ1-4; D gene uncertain. In germline, CDR1 is MNHEY, CDR2 SMNVEV (reference sequence). The CDR3 has 16 residues. V was shortened by 4 bases and J by 8 bases, with 20 bases between the two germline ends. CDR3 in DNA: TGTGCCAGCAGTTCTGGCCCGGGCTTCGGGGAGGAAAAACTGTTTTTT. Residues: CASSSGPGFGEEKLFF.

For the CDR3, the DNA is TGTGCCAGCAGCTTGGAGGACGCCTACGAGCAGTACTTC. Its protein product is CASSLEDAYEQYF. The chain links TRBV11-2 to TRBJ2-7; the D gene is possibly TRBD2 (5 bases). Trimming left V 3 bases short and J 2 bases short, with 8 bases between. The CDR3 spans 13 residues. Germline assignment: CDR1 SGHAT and CDR2 FQNNGV.

This rearrangement joins TRBV29-1 to TRBJ1-2; 12 bases fit TRBD1. CDR3 size: 13 residues. Germline CDR1 and CDR2: SQVTM and ANQGSEA. The V gene end was trimmed by 7 bases and the J gene end by 7 bases; junction bases not matched to a gene: 7. The CDR3 DNA sequence: TGCAGCGCCGGGGACAGGGGGCGGGTTGGCTACACCTTC. Encoded protein: CSAGDRGRVGYTF.

V and J are TRBV15 and TRBJ1-5; 8 bases map to TRBD1. Germline CDR1 LNHNV, CDR2 YYDKDF (reference sequence). This CDR3 is built from 17 residues. The V gene end was trimmed by 5 bases and the J gene end by 11 bases; junction bases not matched to a gene: 20. The CDR3 bases are TGTGCCACCAGCGCGCGCCTAGCAGGGGGCGATTCCGTAGCCCAGCATTTT. It is translated as CATSARLAGGDSVAQHF.

The chain has TRBV12-5 and TRBJ1-1; no firm D call. Per the germline V gene, CDR1 is LGHNT and CDR2 is FRNRAP. Deletions cut 6 bases from V and 0 bases from J, with 8 bases between. The CDR3 sequence is 13 residues long. CDR3 loop: CASGYSLNTEAFF. CDR3 bases: TGTGCTAGTGGGTACTCCCTGAACACTGAAGCTTTCTTT. Filled out from reference TRBV12-5 and TRBJ1-1, the complete variable domain reads DARVTQTPRHKVTEMGQEVTMRCQPILGHNTVFWYRQTMMQGLELLAYFRNRAPLDDSGMPKDRFSAEMPDATLATLKIQPSEPRDSAVYFCASGYSLNTEAFFGQGTRLTVV.

DNA of the CDR3: TGTGCCAGCAGCGTAGCTGGGGGGGCTGGGGCCAACGTCCTGACTTTC. Encoded protein: CASSVAGGAGANVLTF. The chain has TRBV9 and TRBJ2-6; 7 bases agree with TRBD2. V dropped 0 bases and J dropped 2; count of bases not matched to a gene: 2. The CDR3 covers 16 residues. The germline gives CDR1 SGDLS, CDR2 YYNGEE.

As concerns this clone: Other nucleotide sequences in the sample specify the same CDR3. J is TRBJ2-1 and V is TRBV27; 10 nucleotides line up with TRBD2. CDR3 length: 16 amino acids. The V gene end was trimmed by 5 bases and the J gene end by 2 bases; junction bases not matched to a gene: 6. CDR1 is MNHEY and CDR2 is SMNVEV in the germline V gene (reference sequence). The CDR3 sequence is CASSLVAGGPYNEQFF. In DNA, the CDR3 is TGTGCCAGCAGTCTAGTAGCGGGAGGCCCCTACAATGAGCAGTTCTTC.

A remark on this clone: Other nucleotide sequences from this sample produce the same CDR3. This chain joins TRBV5-4 and TRBJ2-1, with 8 bases identical to TRBD2. Germline values: CDR1 SGHNT, CDR2 YYREEE (reference sequence). Trimming at V came to 2 bases and at J to 3 bases, leaving 4 bases not matched to a gene. The length of the CDR3 is 15 residues. This CDR3 reads CASSFKREIYNEQFF. As DNA, the CDR3 is TGTGCCAGCAGCTTTAAGCGGGAGATCTACAATGAGCAGTTCTTC.

This chain uses TRBV6-1 with TRBJ2-7; D is unresolved. V dropped 5 bases and J dropped 3 bases, with 5 bases sitting between them. The CDR3 runs 11 residues. Per germline, CDR1 MNHNS and CDR2 SASEGT. The CDR3: CASSLNYEQYF. CDR3 DNA sequence: TGTGCCAGCAGTCTCAACTACGAGCAGTACTTC.

The rearrangement links TRBV15 to TRBJ1-5; unclear D gene. This CDR3 has 16 amino acids. Germline V lookup: CDR1 LNHNV, CDR2 YYDKDF (reference sequence). V was shortened by 5 bases and J by 5 bases, with 19 bases between the two germline ends. CDR3 region: CATSLTRAAGYQPQHF. In DNA, the CDR3 is TGTGCCACCAGCCTTACGCGGGCAGCTGGATATCAGCCCCAGCATTTT.

V is TRBV4-1 and J is TRBJ1-1; TRBD1 might be the D (5 bases). The CDR3 has 16 amino acids. V dropped 4 bases and J dropped 0 bases, with 15 bases sitting between them. The V gene's germline CDR1 is MGHRA and CDR2 YSYEKL. CDR3 residues: CASSLEPGTLNTEAFF. In DNA form, the CDR3 reads TGCGCCAGCAGCCTGGAGCCAGGGACCCTGAACACTGAAGCTTTCTTT.

The chain carries TRBV28 and TRBJ2-7; TRBD2 agrees at 8 bases. This CDR3 spans 13 amino acids. The germline CDR1 and CDR2 sequences are MDHEN and SYDVKM. With V trimmed by 6 bases and J by 2 bases, 3 bases remained unmatched. In DNA form, the CDR3 reads TGTGCCAGCAGCTTTAGCGGGACCTACGAGCAGTACTTC. Its translation: CASSFSGTYEQYF. Supplemented by reference TRBV28 and TRBJ2-7, the full variable domain reads DVKVTQSSRYLVKRTGEKVFLECVQDMDHENMFWYRQDPGLGLRLIYFSYDVKMKEKGDIPEGYSVSREKKERFSLILESASTNQTSMYLCASSFSGTYEQYFGPGTRLTVT.

The chain couples TRBV19 to TRBJ1-5, with D hard to call. This CDR3 is built from 12 residues. Germline V lookup: CDR1 LNHDA, CDR2 SQIVND (reference sequence). The ends were cut back, 6 bases at V and 6 bases at J, with 9 bases in the middle. The CDR3 DNA follows: TGTGCCAGTAGGCAACAGCTTCAGCCCCAGCATTTT. Its translation is CASRQQLQPQHF.

The chain links TRBV4-1 to TRBJ1-4, with 7 bases that match TRBD1. The CDR3 loop spans 15 amino acids. The germline CDR1 and CDR2 sequences are MGHRA and YSYEKL. With V trimmed by 4 bases and J by 5 bases, 7 bases remained unmatched. CDR3 residues: CASSPRQGGNEKLFF. DNA of the CDR3: TGCGCCAGCAGCCCCAGACAGGGTGGGAATGAAAAACTGTTTTTT.

The rearrangement joins TRBV27 to TRBJ2-7, with D perhaps TRBD1 (6 bases). The germline V gene has CDR1 MNHEY and CDR2 SMNVEV (reference sequence). The V end lost 5 bases, the J end lost 6 bases, and 17 bases lay between the germline ends. CDR3 length: 14 residues. For the CDR3, the DNA is TGTGCCAGCAGTCCATTGGTTATGGGGGCCGAGCAGTACTTC. Protein: CASSPLVMGAEQYF.

This sequence joins TRBV13 and TRBJ2-2, with unresolved D. The CDR3 is made up of 12 amino acids. The germline V gene has CDR1 PRHDT and CDR2 FYEKMQ (reference sequence). The germline V and J ends were trimmed by 6 bases and 0 bases, with 2 bases remaining between them. The CDR3 spells CASRANTGELFF. The CDR3 DNA sequence: TGTGCCAGCAGGGCGAACACCGGGGAGCTGTTTTTT.

The chain carries TRBV5-1 and TRBJ2-7; D is possibly TRBD1 or TRBD2 (5 bases each). The CDR3 has 16 amino acids. The V end was cut by 4 bases, the J end by 5 bases, with 22 bases between. CDR1 and CDR2 from the germline V gene are SGHRS and YFSETQ. In nucleotides, the CDR3 is TGCGCCAGCAGCACCTCCGGGACCCACATGGGGGACGAGCAGTACTTC. Its translation is CASSTSGTHMGDEQYF.

The V gene is TRBV11-2, the J gene TRBJ1-4, with 9 bases identical to TRBD1. This CDR3 region has 16 residues. CDR1 is SGHAT and CDR2 is FQNNGV in the germline V gene. V shed 1 base and J 7 bases; nucleotides not matched to a gene: 7. The CDR3 here is CASSLGPGTGIEKLFF. The CDR3 DNA is TGTGCCAGCAGCTTAGGGCCCGGGACAGGGATTGAAAAACTGTTTTTT.

The J gene is TRBJ1-5, the V gene TRBV27, with a possible D match to TRBD1 (5 bases). The length of the CDR3 is 14 residues. With 5 bases removed from V and 6 bases from J, the gap between germline ends came to 14 bases. The V gene's germline CDR1 is MNHEY and CDR2 SMNVEV (reference sequence). The DNA for the CDR3 is TGTGCCAGCAGTCCACGGGACCGGAGTCAGCCCCAGCATTTT. This encodes CASSPRDRSQPQHF.

A remark on this clone: The same CDR3 also results from other DNA sequences found in this sample. The CDR3: CASSLRGQVYGYTF. Here the CDR3 DNA reads TGTGCCAGCAGTTTACGCGGGCAGGTTTATGGCTACACCTTC. The genes are TRBV27 and TRBJ1-2; no firm D call. Trimming took 2 bases from V and 5 from J, leaving 12 bases between them. Looked up from germline, CDR1 is MNHEY and CDR2 is SMNVEV (reference sequence). CDR3 length equals 14 residues.

This clone has a single count. Other DNA sequences in this specimen translate into the identical CDR3. This chain connects TRBV5-6 to TRBJ2-7; TRBD1 matches 8 bases. Germline V CDR1 and CDR2: SGHDT, YYEEEE. After removal of 1 base from V and 4 bases from J, the junction contained 4 bases not matched to a gene. This CDR3 has 14 amino acids. The chain's CDR3 is CASSLNQGAYEQYF. The CDR3 coding sequence is TGTGCCAGCAGCTTGAACCAGGGGGCGTACGAGCAGTACTTC.

This chain joins TRBV4-3 and TRBJ2-7; 9 bases match TRBD1. The CDR3 extends over 15 amino acids. The germline CDR1 and CDR2 sequences are LGHNA and YSLEER. V gave up 0 bases and J gave up 4 bases; unmatched junction bases: 4. The DNA for the CDR3 is TGCGCCAGCAGCCAAGAGACAGGGGGAGTATACGAGCAGTACTTC. Translated: CASSQETGGVYEQYF.

The genes are TRBV7-9 and TRBJ2-1; D gene ambiguous. Trimming left V 2 bases short and J 9 bases short, with 8 bases between. Germline V gene data show CDR1 as SEHNR and CDR2 as FQNEAQ (reference sequence). This CDR3 is built from 12 residues. The CDR3 sequence is CASSLLWGEQFF. CDR3 bases: TGTGCCAGCAGCTTACTCTGGGGTGAGCAGTTCTTC.

This clone was detected once. The V and J genes are TRBV9 and TRBJ1-3; no clear D. Trimming removed 2 bases at V and 3 bases at J, with 9 bases between. The CDR3 totals 14 residues. Germline assignment: CDR1 SGDLS and CDR2 YYNGEE. The CDR3 loop is CASSVKAGGNTIYF. Written as DNA, the CDR3 is TGTGCCAGCAGCGTCAAGGCAGGTGGAAACACCATATATTTT.

The V call is TRBV27, the J call TRBJ2-7, with 9 bases that match TRBD1. CDR1 and CDR2 from the germline V gene are MNHEY and SMNVEV (reference sequence). The CDR3 contains 16 residues. Losses at the gene ends were 0 bases for V and 7 bases for J; bases not matched to a gene: 10. CDR3 sequence (DNA): TGTGCCAGCAGTTTATCTCCCGGGACAGGGCTTTGGGAGCAGTACTTC. Protein: CASSLSPGTGLWEQYF.

J is TRBJ2-1 and V is TRBV5-1; 11 bases fit TRBD1. CDR1 SGHRS and CDR2 YFSETQ come from the germline V gene. The junction had 5 bases not matched to a gene; V was cut back by 3 bases and J by 3 bases. CDR3 size: 16 residues. This CDR3 reads CASSSGQGANYNEQFF. The CDR3, as DNA: TGCGCCAGCAGCTCCGGACAGGGGGCAAACTACAATGAGCAGTTCTTC.

The genes are TRBV2 and TRBJ2-3; a weak D match, TRBD2 (5 bases). Germline CDR1 SNHLY, CDR2 FYNNEI. V was pared by 2 bases and J by 0 bases, with 12 bases between. CDR3 size: 16 residues. CDR3 sequence (DNA): TGTGCCAGCAGTGAATTGAGGGTGGGGAGCACAGATACGCAGTATTTT. Translating gives CASSELRVGSTDTQYF. The full variable domain, rest sourced from reference TRBV2 and TRBJ2-3, is EPEVTQTPSHQVTQMGQEVILRCVPISNHLYFYWYRQILGQKVEFLVSFYNNEISEKSEIFDDQFSVERPDGSNFTLKIRSTKLEDSAMYFCASSELRVGSTDTQYFGPGTRLTVL.